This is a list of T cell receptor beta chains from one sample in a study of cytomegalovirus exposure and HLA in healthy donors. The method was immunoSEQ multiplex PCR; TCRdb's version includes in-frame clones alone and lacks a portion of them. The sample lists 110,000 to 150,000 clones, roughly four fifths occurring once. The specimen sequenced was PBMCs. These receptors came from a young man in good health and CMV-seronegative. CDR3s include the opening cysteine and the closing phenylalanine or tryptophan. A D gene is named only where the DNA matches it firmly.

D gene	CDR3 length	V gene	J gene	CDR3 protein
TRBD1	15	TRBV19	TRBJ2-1	CASSIVKTGSSGQFF
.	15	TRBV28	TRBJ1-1	CASSSPGLSNTEAFF
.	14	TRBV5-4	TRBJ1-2	CASSLAQTNYGYTF
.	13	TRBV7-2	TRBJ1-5	CASSLPGGQPQHF
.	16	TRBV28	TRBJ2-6	CASSLRISSGANVLTF
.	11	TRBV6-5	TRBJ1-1	CASSFMTEAFF
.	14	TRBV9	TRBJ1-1	CASSVEGWDTEAFF
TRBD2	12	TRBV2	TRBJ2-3	CASTSGSDTQYF
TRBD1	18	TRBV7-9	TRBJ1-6	CASSRGLDRSSYNSPLHF
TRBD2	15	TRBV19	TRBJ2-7	CASSILSGRQYEQYF
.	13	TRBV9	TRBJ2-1	CASSASQGNEQFF
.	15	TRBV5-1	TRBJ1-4	CASSPQGSTAPKLFF
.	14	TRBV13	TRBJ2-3	CASSFGGYTDTQYF
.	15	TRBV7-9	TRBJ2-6	CASSFRRAGANVLTF
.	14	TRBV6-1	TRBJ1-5	CASSDRQAHQPQHF
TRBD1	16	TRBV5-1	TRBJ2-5	CASSPWTGGLQETQYF
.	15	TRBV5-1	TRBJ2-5	CASSSPRDFQETQYF
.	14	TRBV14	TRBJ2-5	CASSQVAGGETQYF
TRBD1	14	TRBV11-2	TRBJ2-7	CASSFANPGGEQYF
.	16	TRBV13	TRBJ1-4	CASSFTGASTNEKLFF
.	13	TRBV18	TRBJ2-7	CASSPGLENEQYF
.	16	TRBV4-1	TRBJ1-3	CASSQDPSYSGNTIYF
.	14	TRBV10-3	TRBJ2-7	CAISGGSGEREQYF
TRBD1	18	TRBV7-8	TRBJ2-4	CASSLSLTRQGALDIQYF
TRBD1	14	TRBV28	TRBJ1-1	CASSFRQGGTEAFF
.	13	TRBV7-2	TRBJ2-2	CASSFLNTGELFF
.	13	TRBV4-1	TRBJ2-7	CASSQNRDDEQYF
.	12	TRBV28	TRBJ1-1	CASSWGSTEAFF